This entry features one T cell receptor beta chain sequence. This sample is drawn from a study of blood T cell repertoires in COVID-19. Study-level background: The United States, Italy and Spain were the sources of the acute and convalescent COVID-19 samples.

CDR1 and CDR2 (germline): ENHRY, SYGVKD. V lost 2 bases, J lost 3 bases, and 8 bases lay in between. The CDR3 totals 14 residues. Original processing methods: Amplified reference gene primers provided the basis for estimating nucleated cell counts. Only in-frame clones appear in the TCRdb table, and some are missing; sequencing was by immunoSEQ multiplex PCR. V and J calls and clone size are copied from that table; D and trimming were computed from the DNA. There are some 150,000 clones in the sample; 75% to 90% occur only once, and under 2.5% lies in the top ten. The chain couples TRBV10-3 to TRBJ2-4, with D uncertain. Sequenced sample: peripheral blood. This clonotype originated in a man between 65 and 85 years old with acute or convalescent COVID-19. The CDR3 protein is CAISEVLSKNIQYF. In nucleotides, the CDR3 is TGTGCCATCAGTGAGGTACTTAGCAAAAACATTCAGTACTTC.